The present TCR beta chain was sequenced within a study of blood T cell repertoires in COVID-19. At the level of the study: Donors in the United States, Italy and Spain gave samples during acute or convalescent COVID-19. Sample material is recorded as cDNA or gDNA derived from T cells, B-cell-depleted T cells, or PBMCs.

As originally analysed: Estimation of nucleated cell counts was performed using reference gene primer amplification. Here immunoSEQ multiplex PCR was the method, and the copy in TCRdb shows in-frame clones only, minus some. The V and J calls and clone size were taken over from that table, and D and trimming were inferred from the DNA. The data show 70,000 to 100,000 clones, nearly 90% seen once. J lost 8 bases, V lost 7 bases, and 17 bases had no gene match. CDR1 and CDR2 (germline): MDHEN, SYDVKM. CDR3 length: 16 residues. This sequence joins TRBV28 and TRBJ1-2; 9 bases fit TRBD1. Material for sequencing was peripheral blood. The receptor was derived from an elderly woman with active or convalescent COVID-19. The CDR3: CASTPPAGQGTAGYTF. The CDR3 nucleotides read TGTGCCAGCACCCCCCCCGCTGGACAGGGGACGGCGGGCTACACCTTC.